Reported below is one T cell receptor beta chain. Antigen: not known. The read ends 3 residues shy of where the CDR3 ends; the end is completed using the germline J gene. Here immunoSEQ multiplex PCR was the method, and the copy in TCRdb shows in-frame clones only, minus some. In all, the sample yields roughly 25,000 clones. The data stem from a study of T cells in women clearing cervical HPV infection. On the study more broadly: Control women cleared a single incident HPV16 infection within 12 months. Regarding the study as a whole: TRBV6-7 abundance was lower in cases than controls (roughly 0.11% versus 0.16%).

The ends lost 2 bases at V and 8 bases at J; junction bases unmatched: 11. Germline V CDR1 and CDR2: SGHNT, YYREEE (reference sequence). This CDR3 is 16 amino acids long. This clonotype was obtained from a woman aged 18 to 75 with a cervical HPV16 infection that either progressed to CIN3+ or cleared (not recorded which). The sample was blood buffy coat. This chain links TRBV5-4 with TRBJ1-4; 8 bases fit TRBD1. CDR3 protein: CASSFGTGHVSEKLFF. Partial CDR3 DNA: TGTGCCAGCAGCTTCGGGACAGGTCACGTATCGGAAAAA. The whole variable domain, filled in from reference TRBV5-4 and TRBJ1-4, reads ETGVTQSPTHLIKTRGQQVTLRCSSQSGHNTVSWYQQALGQGPQFIFQYYREEENGRGNFPPRFSGLQFPNYSSELNVNALELDDSALYLCASSFGTGHVSEKLFFGSGTQLSVL.